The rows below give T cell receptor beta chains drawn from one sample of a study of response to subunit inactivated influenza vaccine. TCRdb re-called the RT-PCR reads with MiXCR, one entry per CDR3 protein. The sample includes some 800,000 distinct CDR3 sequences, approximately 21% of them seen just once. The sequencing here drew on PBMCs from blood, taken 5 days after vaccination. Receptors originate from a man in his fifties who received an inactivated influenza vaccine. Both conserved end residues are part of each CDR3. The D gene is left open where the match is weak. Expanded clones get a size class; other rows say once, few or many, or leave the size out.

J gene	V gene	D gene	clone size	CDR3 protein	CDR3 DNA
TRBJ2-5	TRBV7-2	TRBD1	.	CASSYISGQGGETQYF	TGTGCCAGCAGCTACATTTCGGGACAGGGGGGAGAGACCCAGTACTTC
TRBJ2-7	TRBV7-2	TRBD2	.	CASSLGASGGYEQYF	TGTGCCAGCAGCTTAGGGGCTAGCGGGGGGTACGAGCAGTACTTC
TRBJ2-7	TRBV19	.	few	CASSHRDVYEQYF	TGTGCCAGTAGCCACCGGGACGTGTACGAGCAGTACTTC
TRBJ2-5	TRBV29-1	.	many	CSVGQFQETQYF	TGCAGCGTTGGGCAATTCCAAGAGACCCAGTACTTC
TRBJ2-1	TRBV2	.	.	CTSRRGGQTYNEQFF	TGTACCAGCAGAAGAGGTGGGCAGACCTACAATGAGCAGTTCTTC
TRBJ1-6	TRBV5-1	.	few	CASSLDVNSPLHF	TGCGCCAGCAGCTTGGACGTAAATTCACCCCTCCACTTT
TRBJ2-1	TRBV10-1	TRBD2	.	CASSESWTSGSYNEQFF	TGCGCCAGCAGTGAGTCCTGGACTAGCGGGTCCTACAATGAGCAGTTCTTC
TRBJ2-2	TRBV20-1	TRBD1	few	CSARTGTANTGELFF	TGCAGTGCCAGGACCGGGACAGCGAACACCGGGGAGCTGTTTTTT
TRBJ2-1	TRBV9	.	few	CASSGWTGGEQFF	TGTGCCAGCAGCGGATGGACAGGAGGGGAGCAGTTCTTC
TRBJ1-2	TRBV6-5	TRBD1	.	CASSSRTGAGYTF	TGTGCCAGCAGTTCACGGACAGGGGCTGGCTACACCTTC
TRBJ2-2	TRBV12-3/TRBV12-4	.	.	CASTPGSSNTGELFF	TGTGCCAGCACCCCCGGCAGCTCGAACACCGGGGAGCTGTTTTTT
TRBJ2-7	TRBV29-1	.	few	CSVSDPYEQYF	TGCAGCGTTTCGGATCCCTACGAGCAGTACTTC
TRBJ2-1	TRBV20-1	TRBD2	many	CSARDLYSGGASYNEQFF	TGCAGTGCTAGAGATCTGTATAGCGGGGGGGCCTCCTACAATGAGCAGTTCTTC
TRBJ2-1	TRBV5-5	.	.	CASSQEDEQFF	TGTGCCAGCAGCCAAGAAGATGAGCAGTTCTTC
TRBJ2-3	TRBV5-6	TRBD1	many	CASSPWTGGTDTQYF	TGTGCCAGCAGCCCCTGGACAGGGGGCACAGATACGCAGTATTTT
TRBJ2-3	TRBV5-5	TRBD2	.	CASDGGASTDTQYF	TGTGCCAGCGACGGGGGGGCTAGCACAGATACGCAGTATTTT
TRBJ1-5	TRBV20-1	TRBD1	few	CSARDRQGHQPQHF	TGCAGTGCTAGAGATCGACAGGGACATCAGCCCCAGCATTTT
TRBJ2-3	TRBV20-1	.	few	CSARDQRSTDTQYF	TGCAGTGCTAGAGATCAGCGGTCCACAGATACGCAGTATTTT
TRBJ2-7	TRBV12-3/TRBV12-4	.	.	CASSLGLPGREQYF	TGTGCCAGCAGTTTAGGGCTTCCGGGACGGGAGCAGTACTTC
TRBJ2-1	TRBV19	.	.	CASSIVFPNEQFF	TGTGCCAGTAGTATAGTATTTCCGAATGAGCAGTTCTTC
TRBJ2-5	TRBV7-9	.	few	CASSTERETQYF	TGTGCCAGCAGCACCGAAAGGGAGACCCAGTACTTC
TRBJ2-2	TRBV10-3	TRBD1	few	CAMAGTADTGELFF	TGTGCCATGGCCGGGACAGCCGACACCGGGGAGCTGTTTTTT
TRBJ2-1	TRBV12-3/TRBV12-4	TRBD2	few	CASSFPSGKGNEQFF	TGTGCCAGCAGTTTCCCTAGCGGGAAGGGCAATGAGCAGTTCTTC
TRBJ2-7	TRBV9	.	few	CASSTRPYEQYF	TGTGCCAGCAGCACCCGGCCGTACGAGCAGTACTTC
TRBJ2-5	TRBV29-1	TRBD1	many	CSVRDRGRQETQYF	TGCAGCGTCCGGGACAGGGGGCGTCAAGAGACCCAGTACTTC
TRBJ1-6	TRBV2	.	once	CASSKEGAYNSPLHF	TGTGCCAGCTCTAAGGAGGGAGCCTATAATTCACCCCTCCACTTT
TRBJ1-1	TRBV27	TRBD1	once	CASRTGTVAFF	TGTGCCAGCAGGACCGGGACAGTTGCTTTCTTT
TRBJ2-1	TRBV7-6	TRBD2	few	CASSLAGLAGTPYEQFF	TGTGCCAGCAGCTTAGCCGGACTAGCGGGGACCCCCTATGAGCAGTTCTTC
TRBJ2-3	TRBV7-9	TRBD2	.	CASSPWGGSLADTQYF	TGTGCCAGCAGCCCCTGGGGCGGGAGCCTTGCAGATACGCAGTATTTT
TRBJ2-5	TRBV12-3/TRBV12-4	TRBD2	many	CASALAGDQETQYF	TGTGCCAGCGCCCTAGCGGGGGACCAAGAGACCCAGTACTTC
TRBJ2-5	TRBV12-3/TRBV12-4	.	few	CASSLTGTDKETQYF	TGTGCCAGCAGTTTAACCGGGACGGATAAAGAGACCCAGTACTTC
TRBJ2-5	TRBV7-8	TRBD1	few	CASSIYRGQETQYF	TGTGCCAGCAGCATTTACAGGGGGCAAGAGACCCAGTACTTC
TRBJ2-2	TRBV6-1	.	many	CASSDPRELKHTGELFF	TGTGCCAGCTCCGACCCCCGGGAGTTAAAGCACACCGGGGAGCTGTTTTTT
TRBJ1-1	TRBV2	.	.	CASSEDGTRAGNTEAFF	TGTGCCAGCAGTGAAGATGGGACAAGGGCAGGAAACACTGAAGCTTTCTTT
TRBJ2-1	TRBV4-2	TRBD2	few	CASSQGSGSEQFF	TGTGCCAGCAGCCAAGGTAGCGGGAGTGAGCAGTTCTTC
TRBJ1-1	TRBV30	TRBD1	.	CAWSVPGQGNTEAFF	TGTGCCTGGAGTGTACCCGGACAGGGAAACACTGAAGCTTTCTTT
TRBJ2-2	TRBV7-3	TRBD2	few	CASSLLAGLAPNTGELFF	TGTGCCAGCAGCTTGTTAGCGGGACTAGCCCCGAACACCGGGGAGCTGTTTTTT
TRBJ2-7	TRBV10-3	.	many	CAISEFPRYEQYF	TGTGCCATCAGTGAGTTCCCCAGATACGAGCAGTACTTC
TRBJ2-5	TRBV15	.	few	CATSRVPVGETQYF	TGTGCCACCAGCAGAGTACCCGTGGGGGAGACCCAGTACTTC
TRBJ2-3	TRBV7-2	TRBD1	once	CASRRDRVVDTQYF	TGTGCCAGCAGACGGGACAGGGTCGTAGATACGCAGTATTTT
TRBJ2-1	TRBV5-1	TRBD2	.	CASSLAELAGRSEQFF	TGCGCCAGCAGCTTGGCCGAACTAGCGGGGAGATCTGAGCAGTTCTTC
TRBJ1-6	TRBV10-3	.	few	CAISESRQGENSPLHF	TGTGCCATCAGTGAGTCGCGGCAGGGAGAAAATTCACCCCTCCACTTT
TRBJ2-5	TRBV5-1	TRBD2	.	CASSFGPGGETQYF	TGCGCCAGCAGCTTCGGACCGGGAGGAGAGACCCAGTACTTC
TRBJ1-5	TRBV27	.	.	CASSLPGAQHF	TGTGCCAGCAGTTTACCGGGCGCCCAGCATTTT
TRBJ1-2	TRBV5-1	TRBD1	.	CASSFATGGYGYTF	TGCGCCAGCAGCTTCGCCACAGGGGGCTATGGCTACACCTTC
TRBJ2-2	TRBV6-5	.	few	CASSFGRQGAGELFF	TGTGCCAGCAGTTTCGGGAGACAGGGAGCCGGGGAGCTGTTTTTT
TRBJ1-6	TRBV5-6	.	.	CASSLYLGSPLHF	TGTGCCAGCAGCTTGTATTTGGGTTCACCCCTCCACTTT
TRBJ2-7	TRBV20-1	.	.	CSGLRTAASYEQYF	TGCAGTGGCCTGCGGACAGCAGCTTCCTACGAGCAGTACTTC
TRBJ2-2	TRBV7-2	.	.	CASSFAASTGELFF	TGTGCCAGCAGCTTCGCAGCCAGCACCGGGGAGCTGTTTTTT
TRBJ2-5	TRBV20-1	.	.	CSARFYGGKFQETQYF	TGCAGTGCTAGGTTTTACGGGGGAAAATTCCAAGAGACCCAGTACTTC
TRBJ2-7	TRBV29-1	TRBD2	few	CSVEPRLAGTHYEQYF	TGCAGCGTTGAACCCCGACTAGCGGGGACACACTACGAGCAGTACTTC
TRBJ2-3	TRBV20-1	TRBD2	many	CSAHAAREGHTDTQYF	TGCAGTGCTCACGCGGCGCGGGAGGGCCACACAGATACGCAGTATTTT
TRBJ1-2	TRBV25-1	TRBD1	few	CASSATQRGLYGYTF	TGTGCCAGCAGTGCGACCCAAAGGGGGCTCTATGGCTACACCTTC
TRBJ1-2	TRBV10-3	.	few	CAISELDNNYGYTF	TGTGCCATCAGTGAGTTGGACAATAACTATGGCTACACCTTC